These 24 T cell receptor beta chains share one sample of origin, sequenced in a study of shared clonotypes between healthy human individuals. The repertoire was sequenced with immunoSEQ multiplex PCR; TCRdb's copy has only in-frame clones and lacks some. Here the sample spans about 2,500,000 clones, more than 90% being singletons. Sequences were obtained from naive CD4+ T cells sorted from blood. The sample's subset: CD45RA+ positively selected. The receptors were sampled from a man aged 18 to 30 in good health.

V is TRBV7-8 and J is TRBJ1-5; TRBD1 matches 10 bases. The CDR3 totals 15 residues. J was trimmed by 3 bases and V by 4 bases; bases with no gene match: 3. CDR1 and CDR2 (germline): SGHVS, FQNEAQ. The CDR3 DNA sequence: TGTGCCAGCAGCTCGGGACAGGGGCTCAATCAGCCCCAGCATTTT. Translation: CASSSGQGLNQPQHF.

This rearrangement joins TRBV5-1 to TRBJ2-3; 13 positions match TRBD2. Germline V gene data show CDR1 as SGHRS and CDR2 as YFSETQ. The CDR3 is 18 residues long. J gave up 6 bases and V 0 bases, and 10 bases lay outside the gene matches. The CDR3 DNA reads as TGCGCCAGCAGCTTGGGAGGGACTAGCGGGACCGCAGGGGATACGCAGTATTTT. It is translated as CASSLGGTSGTAGDTQYF.

The chain joins TRBV6-5 to TRBJ1-4; D gene uncertain. The CDR3 consists of 14 residues. Germline lookup yields CDR1 MNHEY and CDR2 SVGAGI. The V gene lost 5 bases and the J gene lost 11 bases, with 18 bases spanning the gap. The CDR3 DNA reads as TGTGCCAGCAGTACCGGGCAAGACCTAGGGAAACTGTTTTTT. Amino acid sequence: CASSTGQDLGKLFF.

The chain employs TRBV2 and TRBJ1-2, with 8 bases matching TRBD1. V lost 6 bases to trimming and J lost 11 bases; unmatched junction nucleotides: 11. The V gene's germline CDR1 is SNHLY and CDR2 FYNNEI. The CDR3 is 13 amino acids. The CDR3: CASRGTGGSSYTF. The CDR3 DNA is TGTGCCAGCAGGGGCACAGGGGGGAGTTCGTACACCTTC.

The chain joins TRBV29-1 to TRBJ2-4; D unclear. The CDR3 consists of 13 residues. Germline V gene lookup returns CDR1 SQVTM and CDR2 ANQGSEA. V lost 5 bases to trimming and J lost 1 base, with 9 bases between them. This CDR3 is CSVLVVAKNIQYF. The CDR3 DNA is TGCAGCGTTCTGGTGGTGGCCAAAAACATTCAGTACTTC.

This chain uses TRBV2 with TRBJ2-3; no reliable D call. V dropped 7 bases and J dropped 3 bases, with 8 bases sitting between them. The CDR3 has 12 amino acids. Germline CDR1 SNHLY, CDR2 FYNNEI. CDR3 in amino acids: CASMVGTDTQYF. The CDR3 coding sequence is TGTGCCAGCATGGTCGGGACAGATACGCAGTATTTT.

The chain joins TRBV30 to TRBJ1-4, with 7 bases lining up with TRBD1. Unmatched junction bases numbered 7, after V lost 4 bases and J lost 5 bases. CDR1 and CDR2 from the germline V gene are GTSNPN and SVGIG (reference sequence). The CDR3 covers 14 residues. CDR3 bases: TGTGCCTGGACCCAGACAGGGAGGAATGAAAAACTGTTTTTT. Protein: CAWTQTGRNEKLFF.

J is TRBJ2-7 and V is TRBV9, with 15 bases lining up with TRBD2. V was clipped by 5 bases and J by 3 bases; unmatched bases: 6. CDR3 length: 16 residues. The germline V gene has CDR1 SGDLS and CDR2 YYNGEE. The DNA of the CDR3 is TGTGCCAGCAGTCCGGGACTAGCGGGGGGAGTCTACGAGCAGTACTTC. It is translated as CASSPGLAGGVYEQYF.

The V gene is TRBV7-6, the J gene TRBJ2-2; D is ambiguous. With 5 bases removed from V and 0 bases from J, the gap between germline ends came to 7 bases. Germline CDR1 is SGHVS and CDR2 is FNYEAQ. CDR3 length equals 14 residues. CDR3 sequence: CASSLGTNTGELFF. DNA for the CDR3: TGTGCCAGCAGCCTGGGAACGAACACCGGGGAGCTGTTTTTT.

This clone was counted only a few times. At one end the junction does not follow the germline gene, possibly because of a read error. Within the sample, other DNA sequences also encode this same CDR3. This sequence joins TRBV7-7 and TRBJ1-1, with D perhaps matching TRBD1 (5 bases). CDR1 and CDR2 (germline): SSHAT, FNYEAQ (reference sequence). This CDR3 contains 13 residues. The CDR3 loop reads CASSLGANTEAFF. The CDR3 bases are TGTGCTAGCAGCTTAGGGGCTAACACTGAAGCTTTCTTT.

The V call is TRBV10-3, the J call TRBJ2-5, with TRBD1 as a possible D gene (5 bases). The better agreement between TRBJ2-7 and the DNA end casts doubt on the J call. The CDR3 length is 13 residues. Germline CDR1 is ENHRY and CDR2 is SYGVKD. CDR3 in DNA: TGTGCCATCAGTGTTGACAGTACCTACGAGCAGTACTTC. Its protein product is CAISVDSTYEQYF.

This sequence joins TRBV10-3 and TRBJ2-7, with D perhaps TRBD2 (5 bases). Trimming pared 2 bases from V and 6 bases from J, leaving 8 bases between. In germline, CDR1 is ENHRY, CDR2 SYGVKD. The CDR3 is 12 residues long. Written as DNA, the CDR3 is TGTGCCATCAGTGAGGTGGGGAGCGAGCAGTACTTC. Its translation is CAISEVGSEQYF.

The V and J genes are TRBV19 and TRBJ2-2; D perhaps matches TRBD1 (6 bases). The V gene lost 3 bases and the J gene lost 3 bases, with 11 bases spanning the gap. Germline CDR1 LNHDA, CDR2 SQIVND (reference sequence). The CDR3 spans 15 residues. The CDR3 coding sequence is TGTGCCAGTAGTATGATGGGGGCACACACCGGGGAGCTGTTTTTT. It yields the protein CASSMMGAHTGELFF.

The rearrangement links TRBV5-6 to TRBJ2-1, with 11 bases aligning to TRBD2. J lost 4 bases, V lost 5 bases, and 8 bases had no gene match. Per germline, CDR1 SGHDT and CDR2 YYEEEE. CDR3 length: 16 residues. The CDR3 coding sequence is TGTGCCAGCAGGCCGCTAGCGGGAGGAAGTTACAATGAGCAGTTCTTC. Protein: CASRPLAGGSYNEQFF.

This clone was counted between two and nine times. The chain recombines TRBV9 with TRBJ1-1; 9 bases align to TRBD1. The ends lost 2 bases at V and 5 bases at J; junction bases unmatched: 7. CDR1 and CDR2 from the germline V gene are SGDLS and YYNGEE. The CDR3 has 15 amino acids. The CDR3 region is CASSVGQGGRTEAFF. The CDR3 bases are TGTGCCAGCAGCGTGGGACAGGGTGGACGGACTGAAGCTTTCTTT.

This chain uses TRBV30 with TRBJ2-7; D is uncertain. CDR1 and CDR2 from the germline V gene are GTSNPN and SVGIG (reference sequence). V was cut by 3 bases and J by 7 bases, with 13 bases left in between. The CDR3 is made up of 12 amino acids. CDR3: CAWSADGWEQYF. CDR3 nucleotide sequence: TGTGCCTGGAGCGCGGACGGTTGGGAGCAGTACTTC. Combining the CDR3 with reference TRBV30 and TRBJ2-7 gives the whole variable domain SQTIHQWPATLVQPVGSPLSLECTVEGTSNPNLYWYRQAAGRGLQLLFYSVGIGQISSEVPQNLSASRPQDRQFILSSKKLLLSDSGFYLCAWSADGWEQYFGPGTRLTVT.

The chain employs TRBV7-2 and TRBJ2-7, with D possibly being TRBD2 (7 bases). CDR1 and CDR2 (germline): SGHTA, FQGNSA. Trimming removed 3 bases at V and 4 bases at J, with 16 bases between. The CDR3 totals 15 residues. CDR3 coding DNA: TGTGCCAGCAGCTTCAAAGGGGGGGCGAAGTACGAGCAGTACTTC. Protein product: CASSFKGGAKYEQYF.

V and J are TRBV5-8 and TRBJ1-4, with D hard to call. The CDR3 length is 15 residues. The germline CDR1 and CDR2 sequences are SGHTS and YDEGEE. V gave up 2 bases and J gave up 4 bases, with 12 bases separating them. For the CDR3, the DNA is TGTGCCAGCAGCTTTACGGCATCCTTTAATGAAAAACTGTTTTTT. Amino acids: CASSFTASFNEKLFF.

Worth noting for this clone: Other DNA variants within this sample encode the same CDR3. J is TRBJ2-5 and V is TRBV10-3, with no clear D. V was shortened by 2 bases and J by 2 bases, with 3 bases between the two germline ends. The CDR3 runs to 12 residues. The germline gives CDR1 ENHRY, CDR2 SYGVKD. The CDR3 DNA sequence: TGTGCCATCAGTGAGCGGCAAGAGACCCAGTACTTC. Protein sequence: CAISERQETQYF.

This clone has a handful of counts. The gene calls are TRBV30 and TRBJ1-1, with D unresolved. V lost 0 bases to trimming and J lost 7 bases, with 15 bases between them. This CDR3 has 14 amino acids. The V gene's germline CDR1 is GTSNPN and CDR2 SVGIG (reference sequence). The CDR3 here is CAWSVQTAAGEAFF. CDR3 in DNA: TGTGCCTGGAGTGTACAAACGGCAGCGGGTGAAGCTTTCTTT.

The chain employs TRBV10-3 and TRBJ1-1; D gene unclear. CDR1 and CDR2 (germline): ENHRY, SYGVKD. CDR3 length equals 13 residues. The V end lost 2 bases, the J end lost 7 bases, and 11 bases lay between the germline ends. The CDR3 DNA follows: TGTGCCATCAGTGAGGCACCGGGGAATGAAGCTTTCTTT. It specifies CAISEAPGNEAFF.

V is TRBV7-2 and J is TRBJ2-7, with a possible D match to TRBD1 (7 bases). CDR3 length: 15 amino acids. Germline V gene lookup returns CDR1 SGHTA and CDR2 FQGNSA. Trimming left V 6 bases short and J 1 base short, with 16 bases between. The CDR3 DNA is TGTGCCAGCAGGGGCGGGACAGATCTTTCCTACGAGCAGTACTTC. Amino acid sequence: CASRGGTDLSYEQYF.

The chain employs TRBV27 and TRBJ2-6; D is perhaps TRBD1 or TRBD2 (5 bases each). This CDR3 comprises 17 residues. Germline values: CDR1 MNHEY, CDR2 SMNVEV (reference sequence). The germline V and J ends were trimmed by 7 bases and 2 bases, with 18 bases remaining between them. CDR3 sequence: CASMRGGFHPGANVLTF. CDR3 nucleotide sequence: TGTGCCAGCATGAGGGGCGGGTTCCACCCTGGGGCCAACGTCCTGACTTTC.

V usage is TRBV18 and J usage is TRBJ2-7; no firm D call. The germline gives CDR1 KGHSH, CDR2 LQKENI. With 3 bases removed from V and 3 bases from J, the gap between germline ends came to 12 bases. The CDR3 loop spans 14 amino acids. CDR3: CASSPSWLDYEQYF. DNA of the CDR3: TGTGCCAGCTCACCGTCATGGTTAGACTACGAGCAGTACTTC.